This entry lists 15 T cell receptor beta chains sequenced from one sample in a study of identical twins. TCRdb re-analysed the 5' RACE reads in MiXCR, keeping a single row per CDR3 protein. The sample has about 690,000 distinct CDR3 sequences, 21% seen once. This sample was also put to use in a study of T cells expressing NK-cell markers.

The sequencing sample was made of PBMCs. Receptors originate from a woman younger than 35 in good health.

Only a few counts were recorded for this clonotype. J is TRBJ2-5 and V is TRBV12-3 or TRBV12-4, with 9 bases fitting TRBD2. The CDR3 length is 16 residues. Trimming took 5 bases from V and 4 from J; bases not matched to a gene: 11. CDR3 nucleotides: TGTGCCAGCAGTCCGCGGGGACTAGCAAGCGGAGAGACCCAGTACTTC. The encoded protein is CASSPRGLASGETQYF.

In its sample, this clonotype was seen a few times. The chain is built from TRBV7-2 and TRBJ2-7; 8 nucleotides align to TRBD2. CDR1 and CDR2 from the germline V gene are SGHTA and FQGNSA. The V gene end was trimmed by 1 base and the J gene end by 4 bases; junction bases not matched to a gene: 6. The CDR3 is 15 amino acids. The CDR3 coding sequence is TGTGCCAGCAGCTTAGAAGCGGGAGTTGTGTACGAGCAGTACTTC. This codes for CASSLEAGVVYEQYF.

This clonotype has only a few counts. In DNA, the CDR3 is TGCGCCAGCAGCGCCAGGGAAGAAGAGAATGAAAAACTGTTTTTT. It codes for CASSAREEENEKLFF. The chain carries TRBV5-1 and TRBJ1-4; a weak D match, TRBD1 (5 bases). The CDR3 is made up of 15 amino acids. Trimming cost V 4 bases and J 5 bases, with 15 bases left between them. In germline, CDR1 is SGHRS, CDR2 YFSETQ.

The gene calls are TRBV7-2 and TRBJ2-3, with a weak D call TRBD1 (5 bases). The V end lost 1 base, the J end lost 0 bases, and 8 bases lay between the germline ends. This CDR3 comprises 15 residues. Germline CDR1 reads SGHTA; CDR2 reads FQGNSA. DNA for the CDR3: TGTGCCAGCAGCTTAGGGACACGTAGCACAGATACGCAGTATTTT. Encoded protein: CASSLGTRSTDTQYF.

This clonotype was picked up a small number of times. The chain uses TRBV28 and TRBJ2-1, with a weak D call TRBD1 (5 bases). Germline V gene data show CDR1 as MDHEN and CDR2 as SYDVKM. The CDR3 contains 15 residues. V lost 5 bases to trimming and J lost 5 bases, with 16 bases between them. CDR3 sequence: CASSLRVYRNNEQFF. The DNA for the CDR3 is TGTGCCAGCAGTCTCAGGGTGTATAGAAACAATGAGCAGTTCTTC.

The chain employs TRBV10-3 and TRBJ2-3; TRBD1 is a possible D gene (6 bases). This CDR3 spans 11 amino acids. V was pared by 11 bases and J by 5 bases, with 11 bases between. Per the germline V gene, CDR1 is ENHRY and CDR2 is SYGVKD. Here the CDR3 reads CASEGEDTQYF. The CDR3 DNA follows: TGTGCCTCCGAGGGGGAAGATACGCAGTATTTT.

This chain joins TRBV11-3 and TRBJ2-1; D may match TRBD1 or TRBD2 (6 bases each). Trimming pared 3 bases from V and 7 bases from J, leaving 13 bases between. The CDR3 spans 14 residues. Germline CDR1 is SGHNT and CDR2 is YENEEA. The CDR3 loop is CASSFGGSLNEQFF. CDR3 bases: TGTGCCAGCAGCTTCGGGGGCTCTTTGAATGAGCAGTTCTTC.

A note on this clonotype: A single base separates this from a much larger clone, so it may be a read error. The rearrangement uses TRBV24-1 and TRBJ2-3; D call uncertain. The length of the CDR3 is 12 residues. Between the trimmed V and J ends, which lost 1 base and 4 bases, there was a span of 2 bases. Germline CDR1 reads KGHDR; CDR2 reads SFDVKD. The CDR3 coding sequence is TGTGCCACCAGTGATTTTGCAGATACGCAGTATTTT. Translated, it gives CATSDFADTQYF.

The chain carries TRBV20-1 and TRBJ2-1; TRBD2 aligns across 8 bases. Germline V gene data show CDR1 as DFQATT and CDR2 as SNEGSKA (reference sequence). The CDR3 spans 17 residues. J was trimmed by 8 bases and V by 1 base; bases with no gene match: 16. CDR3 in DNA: TGCAGTGCTAGAGGGGCGGGAGGACGGGGGAGATTCGATGAGCAGTTCTTC. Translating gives CSARGAGGRGRFDEQFF.

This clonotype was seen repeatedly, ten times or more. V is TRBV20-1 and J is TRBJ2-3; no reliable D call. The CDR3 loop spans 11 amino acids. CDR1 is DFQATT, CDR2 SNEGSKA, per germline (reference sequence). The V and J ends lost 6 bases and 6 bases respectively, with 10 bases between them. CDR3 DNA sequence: TGCAGTGCAGGGCTCTCTGATACGCAGTATTTT. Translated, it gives CSAGLSDTQYF.

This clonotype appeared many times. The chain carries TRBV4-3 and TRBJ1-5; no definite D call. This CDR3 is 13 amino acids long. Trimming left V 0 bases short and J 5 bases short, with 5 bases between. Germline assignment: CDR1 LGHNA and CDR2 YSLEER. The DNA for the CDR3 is TGCGCCAGCAGCCAAGATTCCCATCAGCCCCAGCATTTT. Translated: CASSQDSHQPQHF.

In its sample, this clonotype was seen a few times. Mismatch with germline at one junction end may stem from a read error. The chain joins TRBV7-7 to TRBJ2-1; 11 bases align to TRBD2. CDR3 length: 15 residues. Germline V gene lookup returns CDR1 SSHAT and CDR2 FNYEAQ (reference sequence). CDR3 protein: CASSQLAGGTGEQFF. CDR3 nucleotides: TGTGCTAGCAGCCAGTTAGCGGGGGGGACAGGTGAGCAGTTCTTC.

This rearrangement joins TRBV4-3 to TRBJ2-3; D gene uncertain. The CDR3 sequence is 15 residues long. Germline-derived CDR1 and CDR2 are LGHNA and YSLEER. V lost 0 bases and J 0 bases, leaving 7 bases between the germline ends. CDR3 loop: CASSQEGKSTDTQYF. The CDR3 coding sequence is TGCGCCAGCAGCCAAGAGGGGAAAAGCACAGATACGCAGTATTTT.

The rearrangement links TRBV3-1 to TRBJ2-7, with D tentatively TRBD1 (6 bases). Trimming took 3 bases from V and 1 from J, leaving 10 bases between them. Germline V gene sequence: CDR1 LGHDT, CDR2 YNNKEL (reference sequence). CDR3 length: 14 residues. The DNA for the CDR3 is TGTGCCAGCAGCCAGCAGGGACAATCCTACGAGCAGTACTTC. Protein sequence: CASSQQGQSYEQYF.

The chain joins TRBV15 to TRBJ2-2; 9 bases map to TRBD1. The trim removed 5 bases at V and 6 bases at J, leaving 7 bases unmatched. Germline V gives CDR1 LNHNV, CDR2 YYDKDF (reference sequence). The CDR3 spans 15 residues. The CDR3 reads CATSRGQGHPGELFF. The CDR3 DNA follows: TGTGCCACCAGCCGGGGACAGGGCCATCCCGGGGAGCTGTTTTTT.